This TCR beta chain is from a study of shared clonotypes between healthy human individuals. Study-wide points: There were few donors, and this limited the genetic and exposure-history diversity represented. It was observed that 5% to 6.5% of naive CD4 clonotypes were shared across several donors. Against clonotypes common to all four donors, non-shared ones had lower generation probabilities.

This CDR3 spans 13 amino acids. Germline loops: CDR1 MNHNS, CDR2 SASEGT. V lost 0 bases to trimming and J lost 5 bases, with 8 bases between them. About this clone: Its antigen remains unidentified.

The assay was run at deep level. The repertoire was sequenced with immunoSEQ multiplex PCR; TCRdb's copy has only in-frame clones and lacks some. The profile shows a few million clones, around 94% of them singletons. The genes are TRBV6-1 and TRBJ2-7; D gene ambiguous. The material sequenced was naive CD4+ T cells sorted from blood. Subset given: CD45RA+ positively selected. The sequence was collected from a young man in good health. CDR3 nucleotide sequence: TGTGCCAGCAGTGAAGCGAACAGCAACGAGCAGTACTTC. Its protein product is CASSEANSNEQYF.